The source of this TCR beta chain is a study of neurological immune-mediated disorders. Ten or more counts support this clonotype. 5'RACE with 10-nucleotide random UMIs produced the cDNA. TCRdb passed the 5' RACE reads through MiXCR, listing each CDR3 protein once. The data contain tens of thousands of distinct CDR3 sequences, almost 2.5% of them singletons. The CDR3 is 14 residues long. The V end was cut by 6 bases, the J end by 4 bases, with 13 bases between. This chain links TRBV12-3 or TRBV12-4 with TRBJ1-3; D might be TRBD1 (6 bases). The sequence was obtained from a woman in her forties or fifties with multiple sclerosis. The sequenced sample consisted of PBMCs. CDR3 sequence: CASSRRGTGNTIYF. CDR3 nucleotide sequence: TGTGCCAGCAGCCGGAGGGGGACCGGAAACACCATATATTTT.